This is a list of T cell receptor beta chains from one sample in a study of blood T cell repertoires in COVID-19. Libraries were prepared by immunoSEQ multiplex PCR; TCRdb keeps only in-frame clonotypes and omits some of them. Counted here are tens of thousands of clones, under 90% occurring once; the ten biggest clones make up around a fifth. Source material: peripheral blood. The receptors were sampled from a man aged 50-60 years with active COVID-19. The CDR3 runs from the conserved cysteine through the conserved F or W. A D gene is named only where the DNA matches it firmly. The size of a clone is reported for some rows only, either as once, few or many, or as a class for expanded clones.

>once|TRBV6-6|TRBD1|TRBJ1-5
CASSKISGTGGQRKSNQPQHF
TGTGCCAGCAGCAAAATTTCCGGGACAGGGGGCCAGAGGAAAAGCAATCAGCCCCAGCATTTT
>once|TRBV24-1|TRBD2|TRBJ2-1
CATSDLGGRALNEQFF
TGTGCCACCAGTGATTTGGGCGGGAGGGCCCTCAATGAGCAGTTCTTC
>NA|TRBV3-1/TRBV3-2|NA|TRBJ2-2
CASSQDRAGAGELFF
TGTGCCAGCAGCCAAGATAGGGCAGGGGCCGGGGAGCTGTTTTTT
>NA|TRBV6-5|TRBD1|TRBJ1-2
CASRGTGNYGYTF
TGTGCCAGCAGAGGGACAGGAAACTATGGCTACACCTTC
>NA|TRBV28|NA|TRBJ2-3
CASSLPPTTGSTDTQYF
TGTGCCAGCAGTTTGCCCCCTACGACAGGTAGCACAGATACGCAGTATTTT
>NA|TRBV7-6|NA|TRBJ2-5
CASSFTQGGQETQYF
TGTGCCAGCAGCTTTACTCAGGGCGGCCAAGAGACCCAGTACTTC
>NA|TRBV6-6|NA|TRBJ2-3
CASSSAQGKDTQYF
TGTGCCAGCAGCTCCGCTCAGGGGAAGGATACGCAGTATTTT
>NA|TRBV2|NA|TRBJ2-1
CASSELKGGYNEQFF
TGTGCCAGCAGTGAGTTGAAAGGGGGCTACAATGAGCAGTTCTTC
>NA|TRBV13|NA|TRBJ1-2
CASSLGGSYGYTF
TGTGCCAGCAGCTTGGGGGGTAGCTATGGCTACACCTTC
>NA|TRBV23-1|NA|TRBJ1-5
CASNPGESNQPQHF
TGCGCCAGTAATCCCGGGGAAAGCAATCAGCCCCAGCATTTT
>NA|TRBV2|NA|TRBJ2-3
CASSERGRNTDTQYF
TGTGCCAGCAGTGAAAGGGGCCGGAACACAGATACGCAGTATTTT
>NA|TRBV7-2|TRBD2|TRBJ2-3
CASTILAGGKRTTDTQYF
TGTGCCAGCACTATACTAGCGGGAGGTAAGAGGACCACAGATACGCAGTATTTT
>NA|TRBV6-5|TRBD1|TRBJ2-4
CATRQGLAKNIQYF
TGTGCCACGAGACAGGGGTTAGCCAAAAACATTCAGTACTTC
>NA|TRBV27|NA|TRBJ1-5
CASSPDIYSNQPQHF
TGTGCCAGCAGTCCGGACATCTATAGCAATCAGCCCCAGCATTTT
>once|TRBV28|TRBD2|TRBJ2-1
CASTKRLAGVGEQFF
TGTGCCAGCACCAAGCGGCTAGCGGGAGTAGGTGAGCAGTTCTTC
>NA|TRBV27|NA|TRBJ1-1
CASKPTVLPSLTEAFF
TGTGCCAGCAAGCCTACAGTTCTACCCAGTCTCACTGAAGCTTTCTTT
>NA|TRBV6-2/TRBV6-3|TRBD2|TRBJ2-1
CASSRRESRAYNEQFF
TGTGCCAGCAGTAGGCGGGAGTCAAGGGCCTACAATGAGCAGTTCTTC